A selection of T cell receptor beta chains follows, all from one sample in a study of blood T cell repertoires in COVID-19. The assay was immunoSEQ multiplex PCR, and TCRdb's table has in-frame clones only and misses some. The sample records about 280,000 clones, roughly 85% being singletons. Sequenced: PBMCs or T cells enriched from blood (not recorded which). These TCRs come from a middle-aged woman who had recovered from COVID-19. The CDR3 runs from the conserved cysteine through the conserved F or W. The D gene is left open where the match is weak. For some rows the clone size is stated as once, few or many, or as a class when expanded; others skip it.

d_call j_call clone_size v_call cdr3_nt cdr3_aa
NA TRBJ1-1 NA TRBV18 TGTGCCAGCTCACCCCCGGGGGGGCGAATGAACACTGAAGCTTTCTTT CASSPPGGRMNTEAFF
NA TRBJ1-3 few TRBV28 TGTGCCAGCAGTCCGGATAGGGGGGGGGCTGGAAACACCATATATTTT CASSPDRGGAGNTIYF
NA TRBJ1-2 once TRBV9 TGTGCCAGCAGCGGGGCGACAGTACCCTATGGCTACACCTTC CASSGATVPYGYTF
TRBD1 TRBJ2-7 NA TRBV19 TGTGCCAGTAGTATTCCCTCGGGACAGGGTTACGAGCAGTACTTC CASSIPSGQGYEQYF
NA TRBJ2-7 NA TRBV6-5 TGTGCCGGTAGCCGTGCGAGCTCCTACGAGCAGTACTTC CAGSRASSYEQYF
NA TRBJ1-5 NA TRBV21-1 TGTGCCAGCAGCAAAGCCCAGGGTCTGGGCAATCAGCCCCAGCATTTT CASSKAQGLGNQPQHF
NA TRBJ2-5 NA TRBV2 TGTGCCAGCAGTTACGGACGGACGGGGGACCAAGAGACCCAGTACTTC CASSYGRTGDQETQYF
NA TRBJ2-7 NA TRBV7-3 TGTGCCAGCAGCTTAGGGGGGGCAGGGCCCTACGAGCAGTACTTC CASSLGGAGPYEQYF
NA TRBJ2-1 NA TRBV6-4 TGTGCCAGCCCTCGCCAGGGTCTCACAGGGAATGAGCAGTTCTTC CASPRQGLTGNEQFF
NA TRBJ2-5 NA TRBV7-8 TGTGCCAGCAGCTTAGAAATTAGCCGAGAGACCCAGTACTTC CASSLEISRETQYF
TRBD2 TRBJ2-5 NA TRBV3-1/TRBV3-2 TGTGCCAGCAGCCCCGCAGCGGGAGCGCGAGAGACCCAGTACTTC CASSPAAGARETQYF
TRBD2 TRBJ2-7 NA TRBV27 TGTGCCAGCAGTTTTGGACTAGCGGGAGAATACGAGCAGTACTTC CASSFGLAGEYEQYF
NA TRBJ2-2 NA TRBV28 TGTGCCAGCATTGACGGGGGACGCAAAGGCGCCGGGGAGCTGTTTTTT CASIDGGRKGAGELFF
TRBD2 TRBJ2-7 NA TRBV28 TGTGCCAGCAGTTTATGGGGCGGGAGGGCCTCCGAGCAGTACTTC CASSLWGGRASEQYF
NA TRBJ1-6 NA TRBV19 TGTGCCAGTAGTATTTCGCAGGGGCGTCGATCACCCCTCCACTTT CASSISQGRRSPLHF
TRBD2 TRBJ2-1 once TRBV24-1 TGTGCCACCAGTGATAGTAGACTAGCGATCAGCTCCTACAATGAGCAGTTCTTC CATSDSRLAISSYNEQFF
NA TRBJ1-1 NA TRBV19 TGTGCCAGTAGTATTAACCAGTCTCCCAACACTGAAGCTTTCTTT CASSINQSPNTEAFF
TRBD2 TRBJ2-7 NA TRBV28 TGTGCCAGCATACCGGGACTAGCGGGAGTCTACGAGCAGTACTTC CASIPGLAGVYEQYF
TRBD2 TRBJ2-5 NA TRBV18 TGTGCCAGCTCACTAGCGGGAGAGACCCAGTACTTC CASSLAGETQYF
NA TRBJ1-6 NA TRBV7-3 TGTGCCAGCAGCACCTCCGGGTCTTATAATTCACCCCTCCACTTT CASSTSGSYNSPLHF
NA TRBJ1-3 NA TRBV7-2 TGTGCCAGCAGCTTGGTACTGGTCTCTGGAAACACCATATATTTT CASSLVLVSGNTIYF
TRBD1 TRBJ1-1 NA TRBV19 TGTGCCAGTAGTAGCTGGGACAGGGTGAACACTGAAGCTTTCTTT CASSSWDRVNTEAFF
NA TRBJ2-1 NA TRBV5-5 TGTGCCAGCAGCTTGGTCGGTGGCTCCTACAATGAGCAGTTCTTC CASSLVGGSYNEQFF
NA TRBJ1-4 NA TRBV5-1 TGCGCCAGCAGCTTAGGCGGGGGCCCAACTAATGAAAAACTGTTTTTT CASSLGGGPTNEKLFF
TRBD2 TRBJ2-1 few TRBV9 TGTGCCAGCAGCGAAATAGCGGGAGGTTACAATGAGCAGTTCTTC CASSEIAGGYNEQFF
NA TRBJ1-4 NA TRBV19 TGTGCCAGTAGTTTCCAGGGATCAACTAATGAAAAACTGTTTTTT CASSFQGSTNEKLFF
NA TRBJ2-5 NA TRBV11-2 TGTGCCAGCAGCTCGTCCGGGGAGACCCAGTACTTC CASSSSGETQYF
TRBD1 TRBJ2-5 NA TRBV11-2 TGTGCCAGCAGCTTAACACTCAGGGGGGAGACCCAGTACTTC CASSLTLRGETQYF
TRBD2 TRBJ2-1 NA TRBV5-1 TGCGCCAGCAGCTTGGTGTCTAGCGGGAACAATGAGCAGTTCTTC CASSLVSSGNNEQFF
TRBD2 TRBJ2-3 NA TRBV19 TGTGCCAGTAGTAGAGCACTAGCGGGAGGCACAGATACGCAGTATTTT CASSRALAGGTDTQYF
TRBD1 TRBJ2-5 NA TRBV5-1 TGCGCCAGCAGCGCCGGGACAGTTGAGACCCAGTACTTC CASSAGTVETQYF
NA TRBJ1-5 NA TRBV19 TGTGCCAGTACCCGGGAGGGGACTCTTCAGCCCCAGCATTTT CASTREGTLQPQHF
NA TRBJ1-6 once TRBV12-3/TRBV12-4 TGTGCCACCAAGGATGAGGAAAATTCACCCCTCCACTTT CATKDEENSPLHF
TRBD1 TRBJ2-7 NA TRBV9 TGTGCCAGCAGCGTACTGGACAGGTCTGACGAGCAGTACTTC CASSVLDRSDEQYF
NA TRBJ2-5 once TRBV7-3 TGTGCCAGCAGTTACCTGCCGGGAGAAGAGACCCAGTACTTC CASSYLPGEETQYF
NA TRBJ2-1 NA TRBV7-2 TGTGCCAGCAGCCCTAGACTCTCCGGGGACAATGAGCAGTTCTTC CASSPRLSGDNEQFF
TRBD1 TRBJ2-2 NA TRBV27 TGTGCCAGCAGCCAAAAAGGCAGGGGGCCTACCGGGGAGCTGTTTTTT CASSQKGRGPTGELFF
NA TRBJ2-1 NA TRBV7-2 TGTGCCAGCAGCTTAGGACTTGGTTCCTACAATGAGCAGTTCTTC CASSLGLGSYNEQFF
NA TRBJ2-5 NA TRBV5-4 TGTGCCAGCAGCTTGGGAGGAATGGAATTTCGGGAGACCCAGTACTTC CASSLGGMEFRETQYF
NA TRBJ2-3 NA TRBV19 TGTGCCAGTAGTGGGGAGGTGGCTAGCACAGATACGCAGTATTTT CASSGEVASTDTQYF
TRBD2 TRBJ2-1 NA TRBV12-3/TRBV12-4 TGTGCCAGCAGTTTTAGCGGGTACAATGAGCAGTTCTTC CASSFSGYNEQFF
NA TRBJ2-5 NA TRBV18 TGTGCCAGCTCACCACCCCCCGCCGGGGAGACCCAGTACTTC CASSPPPAGETQYF